This TCR beta chain was documented in a study of blood T cell repertoires in COVID-19. The overall study: Sources were T cells, B-cell-depleted T cells, or PBMCs; the material itself was cDNA or gDNA.

As for this clone: In the same sample, other DNA sequences code for this CDR3.

This CDR3 has 12 amino acids. Per the germline V gene, CDR1 is MNHEY and CDR2 is SVGAGI. Trimming cost V 6 bases and J 4 bases, with 7 bases left between them. Under the authors' procedure: Estimation of nucleated cell counts was performed using reference gene primer amplification. Assay: immunoSEQ multiplex PCR; the TCRdb copy retains only in-frame clones and omits some. The V and J calls and clone size are taken from that table; D and trimming were inferred from the DNA. The table lists under 60,000 clones, 84% of them singletons, with just over 8.5% in the top ten. This chain joins TRBV6-5 and TRBJ1-5; D ambiguous. Sequences were obtained from peripheral blood. The receptor was isolated from a man in his fifties or sixties with acute or convalescent COVID-19. The CDR3 reads CASSRGNQPQHF. The CDR3 DNA reads TGTGCCAGCAGCCGGGGTAATCAGCCCCAGCATTTT.